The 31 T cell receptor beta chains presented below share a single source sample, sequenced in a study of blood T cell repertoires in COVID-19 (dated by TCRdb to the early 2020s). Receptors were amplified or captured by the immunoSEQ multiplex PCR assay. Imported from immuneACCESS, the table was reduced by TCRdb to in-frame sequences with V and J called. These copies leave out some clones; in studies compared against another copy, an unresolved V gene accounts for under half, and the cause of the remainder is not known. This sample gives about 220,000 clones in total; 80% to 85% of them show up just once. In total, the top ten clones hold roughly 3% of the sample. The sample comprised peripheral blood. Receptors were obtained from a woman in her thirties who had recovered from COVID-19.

The CDR3 loop reads CASSPPWDSHNEQFF. The CDR3 nucleotides are TGTGCCAGCTCACCACCATGGGACAGCCACAATGAGCAGTTCTTC. This chain links TRBV18 with TRBJ2-1; 7 bases are shared with TRBD1. Germline CDR1 and CDR2: KGHSH and LQKENI. The length of the CDR3 is 15 residues. Trimming at V came to 0 bases and at J to 5 bases, leaving 4 bases not matched to a gene.

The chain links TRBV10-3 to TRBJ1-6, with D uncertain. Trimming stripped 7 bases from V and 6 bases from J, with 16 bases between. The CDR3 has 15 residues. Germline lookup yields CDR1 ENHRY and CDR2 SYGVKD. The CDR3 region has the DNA TGTGCCATCACTAATGAAGTGGCGGCTAATTCACCCCTCCACTTT. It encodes CAITNEVAANSPLHF.

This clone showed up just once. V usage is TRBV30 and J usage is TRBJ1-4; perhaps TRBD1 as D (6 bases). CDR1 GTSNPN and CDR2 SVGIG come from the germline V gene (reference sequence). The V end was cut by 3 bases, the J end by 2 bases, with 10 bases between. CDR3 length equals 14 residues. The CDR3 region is CAWRKGGTNEKLFF. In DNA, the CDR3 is TGTGCCTGGAGGAAAGGGGGTACTAATGAAAAACTGTTTTTT.

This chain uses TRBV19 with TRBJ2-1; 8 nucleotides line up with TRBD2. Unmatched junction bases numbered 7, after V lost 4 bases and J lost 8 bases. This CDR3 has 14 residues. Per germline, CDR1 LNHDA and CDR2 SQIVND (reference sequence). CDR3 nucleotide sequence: TGTGCCAGTAGTACCTCACTAGCGGAAGATGAGCAGTTCTTC. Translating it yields CASSTSLAEDEQFF.

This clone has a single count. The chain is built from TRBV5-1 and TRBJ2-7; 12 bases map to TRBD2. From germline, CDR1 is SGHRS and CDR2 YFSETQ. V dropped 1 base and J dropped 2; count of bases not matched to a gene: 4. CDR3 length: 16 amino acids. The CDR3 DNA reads TGCGCCAGCAGCTTGCCCGGACTAGCGGGAACCTACGAGCAGTACTTC. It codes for CASSLPGLAGTYEQYF.

CDR3 loop: CASSEPRGLPGGRVTYEQYF. CDR3 nucleotide sequence: TGTGCCAGCAGTGAACCGCGGGGACTACCCGGGGGAAGAGTGACCTACGAGCAGTACTTC. The rearrangement uses TRBV6-1 and TRBJ2-7, with 7 nucleotides matching TRBD2. The CDR3 covers 20 residues. V dropped 2 bases and J dropped 2; count of bases not matched to a gene: 21. Germline CDR1 reads MNHNS; CDR2 reads SASEGT.

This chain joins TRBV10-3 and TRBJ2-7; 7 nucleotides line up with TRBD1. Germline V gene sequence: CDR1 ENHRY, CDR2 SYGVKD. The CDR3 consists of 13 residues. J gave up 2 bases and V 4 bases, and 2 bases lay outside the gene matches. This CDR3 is CAISGQGPYEQYF. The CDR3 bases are TGTGCCATCAGTGGACAGGGACCCTACGAGCAGTACTTC.

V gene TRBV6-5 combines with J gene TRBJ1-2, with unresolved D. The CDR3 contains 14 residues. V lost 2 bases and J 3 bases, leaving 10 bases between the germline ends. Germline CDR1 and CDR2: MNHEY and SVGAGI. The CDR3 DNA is TGTGCCAGCAGTTACGTACTCGGGGACTATGGCTACACCTTC. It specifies CASSYVLGDYGYTF.

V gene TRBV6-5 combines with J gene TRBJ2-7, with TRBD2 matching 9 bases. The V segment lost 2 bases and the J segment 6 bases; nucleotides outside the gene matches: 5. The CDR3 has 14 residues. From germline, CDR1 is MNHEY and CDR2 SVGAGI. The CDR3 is CASSYGTSLFEQYF. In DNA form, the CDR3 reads TGTGCCAGCAGTTACGGGACTAGCCTTTTCGAGCAGTACTTC.

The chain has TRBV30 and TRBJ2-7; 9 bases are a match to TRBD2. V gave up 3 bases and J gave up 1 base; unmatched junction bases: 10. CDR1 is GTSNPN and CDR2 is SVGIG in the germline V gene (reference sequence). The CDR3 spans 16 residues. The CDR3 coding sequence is TGTGCCTGGAGGTTCCAGACTAGCGGAGATTCCTACGAGCAGTACTTC. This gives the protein CAWRFQTSGDSYEQYF.

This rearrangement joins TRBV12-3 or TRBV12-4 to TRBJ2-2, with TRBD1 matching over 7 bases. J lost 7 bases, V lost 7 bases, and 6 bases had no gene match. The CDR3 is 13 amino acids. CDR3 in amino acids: CASTRGRLGELFF. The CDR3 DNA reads TGTGCCAGCACTAGGGGGCGCCTCGGGGAGCTGTTTTTT.

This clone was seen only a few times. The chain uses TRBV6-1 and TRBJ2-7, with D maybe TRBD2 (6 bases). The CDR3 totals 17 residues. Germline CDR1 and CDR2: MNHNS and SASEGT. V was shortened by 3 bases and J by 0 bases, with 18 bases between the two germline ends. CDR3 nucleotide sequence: TGTGCCAGCAGTGAGTTGGGGGGACTGCATCGCTCCTACGAGCAGTACTTC. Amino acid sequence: CASSELGGLHRSYEQYF.

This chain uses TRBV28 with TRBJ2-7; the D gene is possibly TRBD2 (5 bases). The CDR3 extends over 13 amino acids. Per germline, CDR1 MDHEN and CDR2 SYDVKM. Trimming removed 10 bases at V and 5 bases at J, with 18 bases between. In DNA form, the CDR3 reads TGTGCCACAGCCGGGCCCGGGGTCCACGAGCAGTACTTC. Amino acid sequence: CATAGPGVHEQYF.

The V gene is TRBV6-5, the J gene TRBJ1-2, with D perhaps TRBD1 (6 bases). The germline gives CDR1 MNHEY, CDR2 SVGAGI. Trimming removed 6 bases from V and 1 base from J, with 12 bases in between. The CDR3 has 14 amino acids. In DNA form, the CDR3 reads TGTGCCAGCAGCCGGGACACACATAACTATGGCTACACCTTC. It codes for CASSRDTHNYGYTF.

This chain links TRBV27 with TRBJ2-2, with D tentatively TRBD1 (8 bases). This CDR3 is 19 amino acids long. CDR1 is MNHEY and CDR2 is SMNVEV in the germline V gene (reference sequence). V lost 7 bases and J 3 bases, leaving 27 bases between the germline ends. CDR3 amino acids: CASTPTWGGTGADTGELFF. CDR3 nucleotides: TGTGCCAGCACCCCAACTTGGGGGGGGACAGGTGCGGACACCGGGGAGCTGTTTTTT.

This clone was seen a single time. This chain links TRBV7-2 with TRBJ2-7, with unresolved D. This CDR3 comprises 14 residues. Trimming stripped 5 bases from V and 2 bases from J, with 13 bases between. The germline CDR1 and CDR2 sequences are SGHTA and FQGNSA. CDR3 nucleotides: TGTGCCAGCAGCCCTTCAGGTATCCCCTACGAGCAGTACTTC. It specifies CASSPSGIPYEQYF.

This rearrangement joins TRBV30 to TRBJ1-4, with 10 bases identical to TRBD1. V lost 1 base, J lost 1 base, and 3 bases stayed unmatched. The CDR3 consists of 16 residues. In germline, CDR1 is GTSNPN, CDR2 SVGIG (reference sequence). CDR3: CAWSGQGAGTNEKLFF. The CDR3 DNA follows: TGTGCCTGGAGTGGACAGGGGGCTGGAACTAATGAAAAACTGTTTTTT.

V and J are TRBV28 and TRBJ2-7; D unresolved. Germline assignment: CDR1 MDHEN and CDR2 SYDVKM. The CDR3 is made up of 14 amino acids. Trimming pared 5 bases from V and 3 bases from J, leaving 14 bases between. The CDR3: CASSLRSEFYEQYF. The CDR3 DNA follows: TGTGCCAGCAGTCTAAGGTCGGAGTTCTACGAGCAGTACTTC.

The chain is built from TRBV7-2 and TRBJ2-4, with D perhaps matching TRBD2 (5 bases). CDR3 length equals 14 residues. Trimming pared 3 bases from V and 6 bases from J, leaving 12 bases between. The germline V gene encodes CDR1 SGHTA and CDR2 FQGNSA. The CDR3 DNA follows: TGTGCCAGCAGCTTTGCGCAGCGGAGAAACATTCAGTACTTC. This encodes CASSFAQRRNIQYF. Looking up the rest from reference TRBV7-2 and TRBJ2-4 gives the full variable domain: GAGVSQSPSNKVTEKGKDVELRCDPISGHTALYWYRQSLGQGLEFLIYFQGNSAPDKSGLPSDRFSAERTGGSVSTLTIQRTQQEDSAVYLCASSFAQRRNIQYFGAGTRLSVL.

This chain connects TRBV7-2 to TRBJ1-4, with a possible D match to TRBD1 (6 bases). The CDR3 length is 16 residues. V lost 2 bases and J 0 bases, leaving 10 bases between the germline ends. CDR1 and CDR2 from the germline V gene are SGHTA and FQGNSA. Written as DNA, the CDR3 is TGTGCCAGCAGCTTACGGACAGCCGCAACTAATGAAAAACTGTTTTTT. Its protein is CASSLRTAATNEKLFF.

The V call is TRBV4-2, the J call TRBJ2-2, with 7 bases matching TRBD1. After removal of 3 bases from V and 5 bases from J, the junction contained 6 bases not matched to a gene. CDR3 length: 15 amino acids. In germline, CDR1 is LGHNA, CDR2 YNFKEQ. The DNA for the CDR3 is TGTGCCAGCAGCCAGGGAGAGGGGGCGACCGGGGAGCTGTTTTTT. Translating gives CASSQGEGATGELFF.

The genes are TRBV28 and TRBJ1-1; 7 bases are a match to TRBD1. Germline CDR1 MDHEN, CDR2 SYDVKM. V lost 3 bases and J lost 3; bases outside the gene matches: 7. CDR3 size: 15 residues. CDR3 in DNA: TGTGCCAGCAGTTTGACAGGGTGGGGAGACACTGAAGCTTTCTTT. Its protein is CASSLTGWGDTEAFF.

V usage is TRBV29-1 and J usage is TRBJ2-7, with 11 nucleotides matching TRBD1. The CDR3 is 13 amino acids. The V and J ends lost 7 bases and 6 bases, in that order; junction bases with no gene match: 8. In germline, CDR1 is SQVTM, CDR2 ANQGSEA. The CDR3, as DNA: TGCAGCGCATTCAGGACAGGGGGCTCCGAGCAGTACTTC. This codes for CSAFRTGGSEQYF.

CDR3 DNA sequence: TGTGCCAGTAGACGGAGGGAGCGTAATGAAAAACTGTTTTTT. Amino acid sequence: CASRRRERNEKLFF. The chain joins TRBV19 to TRBJ1-4; D not resolved. The ends were cut back, 6 bases at V and 4 bases at J, with 12 bases in the middle. The CDR3 covers 14 residues. Germline assignment: CDR1 LNHDA and CDR2 SQIVND (reference sequence).

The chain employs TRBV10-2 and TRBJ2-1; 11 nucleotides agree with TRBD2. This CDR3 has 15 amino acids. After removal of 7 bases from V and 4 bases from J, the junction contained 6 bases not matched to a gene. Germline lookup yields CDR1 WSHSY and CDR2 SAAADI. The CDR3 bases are TGCGCCAGCATCCGACTAGCGGGAACGTACAATGAGCAGTTCTTC. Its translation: CASIRLAGTYNEQFF.

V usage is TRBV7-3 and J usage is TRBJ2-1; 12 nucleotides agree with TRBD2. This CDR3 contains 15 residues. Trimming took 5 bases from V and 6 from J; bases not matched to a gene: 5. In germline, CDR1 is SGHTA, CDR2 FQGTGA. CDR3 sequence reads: CASSAGTSGSNEQFF. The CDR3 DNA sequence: TGTGCCAGCAGCGCCGGGACTAGCGGGTCCAATGAGCAGTTCTTC.

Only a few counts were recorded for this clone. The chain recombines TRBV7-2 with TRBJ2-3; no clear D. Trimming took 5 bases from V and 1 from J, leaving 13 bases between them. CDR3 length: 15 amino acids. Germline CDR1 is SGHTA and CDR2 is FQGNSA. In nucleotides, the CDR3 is TGTGCCAGCAGCCCAAACTACCAACGCACAGATACGCAGTATTTT. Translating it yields CASSPNYQRTDTQYF.

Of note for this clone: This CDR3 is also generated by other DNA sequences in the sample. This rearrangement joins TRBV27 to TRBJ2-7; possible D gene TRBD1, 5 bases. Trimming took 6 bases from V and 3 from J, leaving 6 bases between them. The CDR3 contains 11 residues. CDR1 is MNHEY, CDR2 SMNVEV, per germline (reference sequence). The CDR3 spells CASSQGYEQYF. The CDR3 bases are TGTGCCAGCAGCCAGGGCTACGAGCAGTACTTC.

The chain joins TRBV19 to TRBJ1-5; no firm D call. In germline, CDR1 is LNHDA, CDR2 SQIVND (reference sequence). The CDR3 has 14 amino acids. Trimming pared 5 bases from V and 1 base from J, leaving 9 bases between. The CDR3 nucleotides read TGTGCCAGTAGTCTCACAGCAAGCAATCAGCCCCAGCATTTT. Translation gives CASSLTASNQPQHF. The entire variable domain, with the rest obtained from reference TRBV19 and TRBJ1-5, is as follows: DGGITQSPKYLFRKEGQNVTLSCEQNLNHDAMYWYRQDPGQGLRLIYYSQIVNDFQKGDIAEGYSVSREKKESFPLTVTSAQKNPTAFYLCASSLTASNQPQHFGDGTRLSIL.

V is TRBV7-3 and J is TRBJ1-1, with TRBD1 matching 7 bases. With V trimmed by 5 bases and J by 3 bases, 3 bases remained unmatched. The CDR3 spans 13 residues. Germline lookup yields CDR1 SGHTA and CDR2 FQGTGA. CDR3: CASSNQGDTEAFF. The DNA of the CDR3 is TGTGCCAGCAGCAACCAGGGGGACACTGAAGCTTTCTTT.

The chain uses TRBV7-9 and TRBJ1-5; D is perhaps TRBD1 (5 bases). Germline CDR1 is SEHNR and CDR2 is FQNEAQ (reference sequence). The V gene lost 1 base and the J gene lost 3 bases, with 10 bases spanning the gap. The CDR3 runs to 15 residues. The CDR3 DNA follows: TGTGCCAGCAGCTTAGACGGGGGTAACAATCAGCCCCAGCATTTT. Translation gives CASSLDGGNNQPQHF. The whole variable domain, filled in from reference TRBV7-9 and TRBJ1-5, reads DTGVSQNPRHKITKRGQNVTFRCDPISEHNRLYWYRQTLGQGPEFLTYFQNEAQLEKSRLLSDRFSAERPKGSFSTLEIQRTEQGDSAMYLCASSLDGGNNQPQHFGDGTRLSIL.